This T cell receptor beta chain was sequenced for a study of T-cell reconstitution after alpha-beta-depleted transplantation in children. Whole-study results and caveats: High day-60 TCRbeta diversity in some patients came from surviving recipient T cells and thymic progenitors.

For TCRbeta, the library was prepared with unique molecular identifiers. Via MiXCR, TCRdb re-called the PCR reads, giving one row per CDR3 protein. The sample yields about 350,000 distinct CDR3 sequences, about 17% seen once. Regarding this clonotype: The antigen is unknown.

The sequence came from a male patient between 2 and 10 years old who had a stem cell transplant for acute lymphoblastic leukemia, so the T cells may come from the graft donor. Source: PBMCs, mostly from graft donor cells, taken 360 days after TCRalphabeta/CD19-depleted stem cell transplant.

CDR3 residues: CASSPPERGSYNEQFF. The CDR3 region has the DNA TGTGCCAGCTCACCACCGGAGCGGGGCTCCTACAATGAGCAGTTCTTC. The rearrangement joins TRBV18 to TRBJ2-1; 7 bases align to TRBD2. Germline V gene data show CDR1 as KGHSH and CDR2 as LQKENI. The length of the CDR3 is 16 residues. V shed 0 bases, J shed 0 bases, and the junction held 2 bases outside the gene matches.